The T cell receptor beta chain described here comes from a study of shared clonotypes between healthy human individuals. Overall study findings and caveats: Only blood was sampled, and tissue TCR repertoires likely differ from blood ones.

Data came from immunoSEQ multiplex PCR; TCRdb stores just in-frame clones and leaves some out. The sample records about 2,500,000 clones, 85% to 95% being singletons. With regard to this clone: Its antigen is not known.

CDR1 WNHNN and CDR2 SYGVQD come from the germline V gene (reference sequence). The CDR3 contains 13 residues. V was shortened by 6 bases and J by 5 bases, with 12 bases between the two germline ends. The clonotype comes from a man aged 18 to 29 in good health. The chain recombines TRBV10-1 with TRBJ2-3; no clear D. The sequencing input was naive CD4+ T cells sorted from blood. Noted subset: CD45RA+ positively selected. CDR3 sequence reads: CASSLKWGDTQYF. In DNA, the CDR3 is TGCGCCAGCAGCCTGAAATGGGGAGATACGCAGTATTTT.